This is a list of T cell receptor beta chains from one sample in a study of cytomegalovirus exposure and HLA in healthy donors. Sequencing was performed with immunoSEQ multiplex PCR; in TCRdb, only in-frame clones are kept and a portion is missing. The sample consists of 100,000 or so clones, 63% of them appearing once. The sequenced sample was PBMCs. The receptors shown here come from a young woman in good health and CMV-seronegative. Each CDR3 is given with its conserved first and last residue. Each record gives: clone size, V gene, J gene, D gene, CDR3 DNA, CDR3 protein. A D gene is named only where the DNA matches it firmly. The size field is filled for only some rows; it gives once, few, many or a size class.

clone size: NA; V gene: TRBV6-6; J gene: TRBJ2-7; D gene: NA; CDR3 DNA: TGTGCCAGCAGTTATGGCAGGGCCTACGAGCAGTACTTC; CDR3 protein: CASSYGRAYEQYF
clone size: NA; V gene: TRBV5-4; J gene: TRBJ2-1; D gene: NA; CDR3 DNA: TGTGCCAGCAGCTTGCTCAGGGAGCAGTTCTTC; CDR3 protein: CASSLLREQFF
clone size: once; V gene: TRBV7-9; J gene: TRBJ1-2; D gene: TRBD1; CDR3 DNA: TGTGCCAGCAGCTTTAGAGAGGGACAGCACCCAAATGGCTACACCTTC; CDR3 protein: CASSFREGQHPNGYTF
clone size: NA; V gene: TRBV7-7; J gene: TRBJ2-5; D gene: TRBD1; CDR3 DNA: TGTGCCAGCAGCTTAGGGGACAGGGGCGGGTACCAAGAGACCCAGTACTTC; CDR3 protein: CASSLGDRGGYQETQYF
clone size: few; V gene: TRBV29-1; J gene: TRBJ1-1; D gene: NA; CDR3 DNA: TGCAGCGTTGAAACAGGAATGAACACTGAAGCTTTCTTT; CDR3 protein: CSVETGMNTEAFF
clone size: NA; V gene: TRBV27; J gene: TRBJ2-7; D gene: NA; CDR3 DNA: TGTGCCAGCAGCCATAATTACGAGCAGTACTTC; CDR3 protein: CASSHNYEQYF
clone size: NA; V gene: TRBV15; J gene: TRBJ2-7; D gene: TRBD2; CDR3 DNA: TGTGCCACCAGCAGAGAGGGGTCCCCGGGGGGTTACTCCTACGAGCAGTACTTC; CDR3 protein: CATSREGSPGGYSYEQYF
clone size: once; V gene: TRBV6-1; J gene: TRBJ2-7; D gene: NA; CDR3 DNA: TGTGCCAGCAGTGAAGCGGCGGCCTACGAGCAGTACTTC; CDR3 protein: CASSEAAAYEQYF
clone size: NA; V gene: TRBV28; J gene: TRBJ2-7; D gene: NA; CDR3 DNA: TGTGCCAGCAGCTTTAGCGGATTCCCCTACGAGCAGTACTTC; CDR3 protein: CASSFSGFPYEQYF
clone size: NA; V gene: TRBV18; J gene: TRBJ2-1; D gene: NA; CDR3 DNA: TGTGCCAGCTCACCCCCCCTAGTCTCTGAGCAGTTCTTC; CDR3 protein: CASSPPLVSEQFF
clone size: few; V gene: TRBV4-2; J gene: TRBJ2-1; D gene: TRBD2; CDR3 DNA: TGTGCCAGCAGCCGACCAGGCGGACTAGCGGGAAGGGAGCAGTTCTTC; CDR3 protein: CASSRPGGLAGREQFF
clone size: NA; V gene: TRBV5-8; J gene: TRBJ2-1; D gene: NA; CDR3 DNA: TGTGCCAGCAATTTTATCACCGGCTCCTACAATGAGCAGTTCTTC; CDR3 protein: CASNFITGSYNEQFF
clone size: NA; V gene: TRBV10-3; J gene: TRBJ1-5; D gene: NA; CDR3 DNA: TGTGCCATCAGCGATGGTTTTGGGGGCGGTCAGCCCCAGCATTTT; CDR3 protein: CAISDGFGGGQPQHF
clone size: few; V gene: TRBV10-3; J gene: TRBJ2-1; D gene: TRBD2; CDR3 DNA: TGTGCCATCAGGGGAACTAGCGGGAGGGCCAATGAGCAGTTCTTC; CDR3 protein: CAIRGTSGRANEQFF
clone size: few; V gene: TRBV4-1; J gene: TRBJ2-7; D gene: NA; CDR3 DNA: TGCGCCAGCAGCCAACGACTAATAACGGGGGAGCAGTACTTC; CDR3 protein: CASSQRLITGEQYF
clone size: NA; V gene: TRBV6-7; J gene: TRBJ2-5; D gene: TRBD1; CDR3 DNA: TGTGCCAGCAGTTACCTACACAAAGAAGGGCAACAGGGGATCCAAGAGACCCAGTACTTC; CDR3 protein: CASSYLHKEGQQGIQETQYF
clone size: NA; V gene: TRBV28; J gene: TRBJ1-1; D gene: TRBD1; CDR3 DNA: TGTGCCAGCAGCCATCGACAGGGGGCAACTGAAGCTTTCTTT; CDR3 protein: CASSHRQGATEAFF
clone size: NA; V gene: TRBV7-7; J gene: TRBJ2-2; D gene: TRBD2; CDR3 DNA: TGTGCCAGCAGCCCTGGGACTACAAACACCGGGGAGCTGTTTTTT; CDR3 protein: CASSPGTTNTGELFF
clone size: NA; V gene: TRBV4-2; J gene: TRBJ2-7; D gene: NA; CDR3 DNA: TGTGCCAGCAGCCAAGTTCAGGGATCCTACGAGCAGTACTTC; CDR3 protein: CASSQVQGSYEQYF
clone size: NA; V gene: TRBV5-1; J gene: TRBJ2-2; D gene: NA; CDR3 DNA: TGCGCCAGCAGCTACCAGACAGGAGCAACCGGGGAGCTGTTTTTT; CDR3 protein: CASSYQTGATGELFF
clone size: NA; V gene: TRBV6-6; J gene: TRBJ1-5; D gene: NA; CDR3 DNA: TGTGCCAGCAGTTACCGAGGTTTTAGCAATCAGCCCCAGCATTTT; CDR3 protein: CASSYRGFSNQPQHF
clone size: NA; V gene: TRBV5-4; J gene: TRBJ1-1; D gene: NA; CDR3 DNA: TGTGCCAGCAGCTCGGAACAGGGGAACACTGAAGCTTTCTTT; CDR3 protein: CASSSEQGNTEAFF
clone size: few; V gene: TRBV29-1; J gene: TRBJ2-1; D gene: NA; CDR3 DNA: TGCAGCGTTGTCCCGATCGCGGGAATGAATGAGCAGTTCTTC; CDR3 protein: CSVVPIAGMNEQFF
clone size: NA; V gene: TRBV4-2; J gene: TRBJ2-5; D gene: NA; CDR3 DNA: TGTGCCAGCAGCCTACGGGACTCTGGCTTAGGGACCCAGTACTTC; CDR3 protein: CASSLRDSGLGTQYF
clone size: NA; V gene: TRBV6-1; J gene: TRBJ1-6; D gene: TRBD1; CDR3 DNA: TGTGCCAGCAGTGAAGTCGGGACAGGGTGGTCACCCCTCCACTTT; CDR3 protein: CASSEVGTGWSPLHF
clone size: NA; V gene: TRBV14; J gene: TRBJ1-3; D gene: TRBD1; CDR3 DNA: TGTGCCAGCAGCCAAGGGACAGGGAGTCTCAGTGGAAACACCATATATTTT; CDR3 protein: CASSQGTGSLSGNTIYF
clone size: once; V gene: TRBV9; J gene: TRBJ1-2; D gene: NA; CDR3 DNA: TGTGCCAGCAGCGTTCGGGTAACAGGGTCTTTTGGCTACACCTTC; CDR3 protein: CASSVRVTGSFGYTF
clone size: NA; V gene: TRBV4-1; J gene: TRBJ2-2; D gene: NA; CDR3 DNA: TGCGCCAGCAGCCAAGCACTCGGGGACTCGAACACCGGGGAGCTGTTTTTT; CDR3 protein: CASSQALGDSNTGELFF
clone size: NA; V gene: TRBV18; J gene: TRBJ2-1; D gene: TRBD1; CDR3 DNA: TGTGCCAGCTCACCACGGTCAGGGACAGGCTCCTACAATGAGCAGTTCTTC; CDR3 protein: CASSPRSGTGSYNEQFF
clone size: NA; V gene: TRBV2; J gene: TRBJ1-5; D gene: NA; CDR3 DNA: TGTGCCAGCAGTGAAGGGGCAGGGCGTAATCAGCCCCAGCATTTT; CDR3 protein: CASSEGAGRNQPQHF
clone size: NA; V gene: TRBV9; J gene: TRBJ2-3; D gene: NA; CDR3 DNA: TGTGCCAGCAGCGTAGTGGCAGGGGTTACAGATACGCAGTATTTT; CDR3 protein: CASSVVAGVTDTQYF
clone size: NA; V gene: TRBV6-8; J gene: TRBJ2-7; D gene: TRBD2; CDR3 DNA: TGTGCCGGGGGGGGTCACGAGCAGTACTTC; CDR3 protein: CAGGGHEQYF
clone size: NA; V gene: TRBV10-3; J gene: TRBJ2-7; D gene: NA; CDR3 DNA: TGTGCCATCAGTGATGGCAGGGCCTACGAGCAGTACTTC; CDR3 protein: CAISDGRAYEQYF
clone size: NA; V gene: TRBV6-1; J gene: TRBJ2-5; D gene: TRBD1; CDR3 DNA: TGTGCCAGCAGTGGACGGGACAGGGGGAAACAAGAGACCCAGTACTTC; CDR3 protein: CASSGRDRGKQETQYF
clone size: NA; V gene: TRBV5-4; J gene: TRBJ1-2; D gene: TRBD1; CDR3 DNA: TGTGCCAGCAGCACAGGACAGGGGCAGAGGTATGGCTACACCTTC; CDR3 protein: CASSTGQGQRYGYTF
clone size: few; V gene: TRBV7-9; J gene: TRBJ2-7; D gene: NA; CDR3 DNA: TGTGCCAGCAGCTTAGAACACTTTTACAGCCCCTCCTACGAGCAGTACTTC; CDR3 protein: CASSLEHFYSPSYEQYF
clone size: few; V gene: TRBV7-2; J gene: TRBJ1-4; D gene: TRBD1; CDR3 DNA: TGTGCCAGCAGCCCCAGACAGGGTAATGAAAAACTGTTTTTT; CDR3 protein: CASSPRQGNEKLFF